The 20 T cell receptor beta chains given below trace back to one sample, sequenced in a study of beta chain features in type 1 diabetes. Sequencing targeted expressed TCRB transcripts, as all isolated RNA had been reverse transcribed. Using immunoSEQ multiplex PCR, the repertoire was profiled, and TCRdb retains in-frame clones only, with some absent. Of around 250,000 clones detected, around 68% appear once; the ten largest clones hold about 0.05%. What was sequenced was naive CD4+ T cells from blood. Source of these receptors: a man aged 30 to 45 in good health.

The chain couples TRBV7-9 to TRBJ1-3, with D hard to call. From germline, CDR1 is SEHNR and CDR2 FQNEAQ (reference sequence). The length of the CDR3 is 14 residues. The V end lost 8 bases, the J end lost 2 bases, and 13 bases lay between the germline ends. The CDR3 region has the DNA TGTGCCAGCGCCAAACCTGCCCCTGGAAACACCATATATTTT. This gives the protein CASAKPAPGNTIYF.

The chain uses TRBV4-3 and TRBJ2-5; D gene uncertain. The CDR3 runs 14 residues. Deletions cut 1 base from V and 3 bases from J, with 9 bases between. Germline V CDR1 and CDR2: LGHNA, YSLEER. The CDR3, as DNA: TGCGCCAGCAGCCAAGGAAACCAAAAAGAGACCCAGTACTTC. It codes for CASSQGNQKETQYF.

The genes are TRBV30 and TRBJ1-3; D not resolved. From germline, CDR1 is GTSNPN and CDR2 SVGIG (reference sequence). The CDR3 totals 15 residues. V was cut by 0 bases and J by 0 bases, with 9 bases left in between. For the CDR3, the DNA is TGTGCCTGGAGTGTCGGATCCCGCTCTGGAAACACCATATATTTT. Its protein is CAWSVGSRSGNTIYF.

V usage is TRBV15 and J usage is TRBJ1-5; possibly TRBD1 for D (5 bases). Germline CDR1 LNHNV, CDR2 YYDKDF (reference sequence). Trimming pared 0 bases from V and 4 bases from J, leaving 10 bases between. This CDR3 has 15 residues. This CDR3 reads CATSRDAGKNQPQHF. For the CDR3, the DNA is TGTGCCACCAGCAGAGATGCAGGGAAAAATCAGCCCCAGCATTTT.

The J gene is TRBJ2-5, the V gene TRBV7-9; unclear D gene. Trimming took 2 bases from V and 1 from J, leaving 8 bases between them. This CDR3 comprises 14 residues. CDR1 is SEHNR, CDR2 FQNEAQ, per germline (reference sequence). The CDR3 DNA is TGTGCCAGCAGCTTATCGGCAGGCCAAGAGACCCAGTACTTC. This codes for CASSLSAGQETQYF. The full variable domain, rest sourced from reference TRBV7-9 and TRBJ2-5, is DTGVSQNPRHKITKRGQNVTFRCDPISEHNRLYWYRQTLGQGPEFLTYFQNEAQLEKSRLLSDRFSAERPKGSFSTLEIQRTEQGDSAMYLCASSLSAGQETQYFGPGTRLLVL.

This chain links TRBV7-2 with TRBJ2-7, with no clear D. Germline lookup yields CDR1 SGHTA and CDR2 FQGNSA. Trimming took 3 bases from V and 5 from J, leaving 8 bases between them. CDR3 length: 12 amino acids. DNA for the CDR3: TGTGCCAGCAGCTTTTTCGGACACGAGCAGTACTTC. Encoded protein: CASSFFGHEQYF. Using reference TRBV7-2 and TRBJ2-7 for the parts outside the CDR3, the full variable domain is GAGVSQSPSNKVTEKGKDVELRCDPISGHTALYWYRQSLGQGLEFLIYFQGNSAPDKSGLPSDRFSAERTGGSVSTLTIQRTQQEDSAVYLCASSFFGHEQYFGPGTRLTVT.

The chain is built from TRBV25-1 and TRBJ2-1; TRBD2 matches 8 bases. After removal of 1 base from V and 1 base from J, the junction contained 3 bases not matched to a gene. This CDR3 contains 16 residues. Germline lookup yields CDR1 MGHDK and CDR2 SYGVNS. The CDR3 nucleotides read TGTGCCAGCAGTGAATCGAGCGGGAGATCCTACAATGAGCAGTTCTTC. Translating gives CASSESSGRSYNEQFF.

The V gene is TRBV28, the J gene TRBJ2-5; 8 nucleotides match TRBD2. The CDR3 loop spans 14 amino acids. CDR1 is MDHEN and CDR2 is SYDVKM in the germline V gene. V shed 5 bases and J 7 bases; nucleotides not matched to a gene: 9. CDR3 sequence reads: CASSPLAADGTQYF. Written as DNA, the CDR3 is TGTGCCAGCAGTCCACTAGCGGCCGATGGGACCCAGTACTTC.

The chain carries TRBV20-1 and TRBJ2-1; D remains unclear. Germline V lookup: CDR1 DFQATT, CDR2 SNEGSKA (reference sequence). The CDR3 consists of 11 residues. Trimming removed 8 bases at V and 7 bases at J, with 12 bases between. The CDR3 here is CSTARWNEQFF. The CDR3 coding sequence is TGCAGTACAGCCCGGTGGAATGAGCAGTTCTTC.

J is TRBJ2-1 and V is TRBV7-9, with TRBD2 as a possible D gene (5 bases). With 4 bases removed from V and 4 bases from J, the gap between germline ends came to 8 bases. The CDR3 has 13 amino acids. The V gene's germline CDR1 is SEHNR and CDR2 FQNEAQ (reference sequence). DNA of the CDR3: TGTGCCAGCAGCTCAAGGACTTACAATGAGCAGTTCTTC. As protein: CASSSRTYNEQFF.

This chain uses TRBV15 with TRBJ2-7; no definite D call. The CDR3 is 14 residues long. V was shortened by 1 base and J by 5 bases, with 12 bases between the two germline ends. The germline gives CDR1 LNHNV, CDR2 YYDKDF (reference sequence). The CDR3 loop is CATSRGSGVNEQYF. The CDR3 region has the DNA TGTGCCACCAGCAGAGGATCAGGAGTCAACGAGCAGTACTTC.

The rearrangement joins TRBV28 to TRBJ2-4, with D unresolved. Between the trimmed V and J ends, which lost 5 bases and 7 bases, there was a span of 15 bases. The CDR3 totals 14 residues. Germline values: CDR1 MDHEN, CDR2 SYDVKM. The CDR3 nucleotides read TGTGCCAGCAGTCCCTCCAGCCTCAGGAACATTCAGTACTTC. This translates into CASSPSSLRNIQYF.

The V call is TRBV15, the J call TRBJ2-3; D is unclear. The germline V gene encodes CDR1 LNHNV and CDR2 YYDKDF (reference sequence). The germline V and J ends were trimmed by 4 bases and 6 bases, with 11 bases remaining between them. The CDR3 extends over 13 amino acids. The CDR3 DNA is TGTGCCACCAGCACCGGACCAGCTGATACGCAGTATTTT. It specifies CATSTGPADTQYF.

J is TRBJ2-2 and V is TRBV5-1; D is perhaps TRBD2 (6 bases). The CDR3 totals 15 residues. Trimming cost V 5 bases and J 0 bases, with 11 bases left between them. The V gene's germline CDR1 is SGHRS and CDR2 YFSETQ. The CDR3 region has the DNA TGCGCCAGCAGTTCCGGGACTGCGAACACCGGGGAGCTGTTTTTT. Its protein product is CASSSGTANTGELFF.

The chain couples TRBV4-2 to TRBJ2-5; 9 bases are shared with TRBD2. CDR1 is LGHNA, CDR2 YNFKEQ, per germline. The CDR3 is 15 residues long. Losses at the gene ends were 1 base for V and 4 bases for J; bases not matched to a gene: 4. The DNA of the CDR3 is TGTGCCAGCAGCCAAGGGGTAGCGGGGGCAGAGACCCAGTACTTC. This gives the protein CASSQGVAGAETQYF.

This sequence joins TRBV30 and TRBJ2-3, with a weak D call TRBD1 (6 bases). CDR1 is GTSNPN and CDR2 is SVGIG in the germline V gene (reference sequence). The V end was cut by 3 bases, the J end by 4 bases, with 11 bases between. This CDR3 has 13 amino acids. The chain's CDR3 is CAWRQGLADTQYF. CDR3 DNA sequence: TGTGCCTGGAGACAGGGTCTGGCAGATACGCAGTATTTT.

This chain connects TRBV5-1 to TRBJ2-3, with D perhaps matching TRBD2 (5 bases). This CDR3 is 13 amino acids long. Germline lookup yields CDR1 SGHRS and CDR2 YFSETQ. The V gene lost 4 bases and the J gene lost 1 base, with 7 bases spanning the gap. Here the CDR3 DNA reads TGCGCCAGCAGCCCCGGGGGCACAGATACGCAGTATTTT. As protein: CASSPGGTDTQYF.

This clone has a single count. The chain joins TRBV6-6 to TRBJ2-6; D is undetermined. Trimming shortened V by 6 bases and J by 1 base, and 4 bases separated the two germline ends. Germline CDR1 and CDR2: MNHNY and SVGAGI (reference sequence). The CDR3 length is 13 residues. The CDR3 nucleotides are TGTGCCAGCAGCTGGTCTGGGGCCAACGTCCTGACTTTC. Amino acid sequence: CASSWSGANVLTF.

The rearrangement uses TRBV20-1 and TRBJ2-5; a possible D gene is TRBD2 (5 bases). With 5 bases removed from V and 5 bases from J, the gap between germline ends came to 9 bases. The CDR3 runs to 11 residues. From germline, CDR1 is DFQATT and CDR2 SNEGSKA (reference sequence). DNA for the CDR3: TGCAGTGCTTACACGGGGGAGACCCAGTACTTC. Its translation: CSAYTGETQYF.

The chain couples TRBV7-9 to TRBJ2-5, with D possibly matching TRBD1 (5 bases). This CDR3 spans 11 amino acids. Trimming took off 6 bases at V and 7 bases at J, with 9 bases between the two ends. Germline V CDR1 and CDR2: SEHNR, FQNEAQ (reference sequence). Written as DNA, the CDR3 is TGTGCCAGCAGGGTACAGGCGACCCAGTACTTC. Encoded protein: CASRVQATQYF.